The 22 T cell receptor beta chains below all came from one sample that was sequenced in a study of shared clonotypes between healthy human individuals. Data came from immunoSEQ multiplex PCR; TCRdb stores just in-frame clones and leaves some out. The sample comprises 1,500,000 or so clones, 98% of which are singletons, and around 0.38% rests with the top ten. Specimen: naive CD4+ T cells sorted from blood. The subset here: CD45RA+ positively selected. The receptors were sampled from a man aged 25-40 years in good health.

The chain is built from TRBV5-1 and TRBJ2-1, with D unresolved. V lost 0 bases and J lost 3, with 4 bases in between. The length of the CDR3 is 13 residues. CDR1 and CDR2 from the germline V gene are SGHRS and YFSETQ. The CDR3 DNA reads TGCGCCAGCAGCTTGGGTTTCTACAATGAGCAGTTCTTC. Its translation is CASSLGFYNEQFF.

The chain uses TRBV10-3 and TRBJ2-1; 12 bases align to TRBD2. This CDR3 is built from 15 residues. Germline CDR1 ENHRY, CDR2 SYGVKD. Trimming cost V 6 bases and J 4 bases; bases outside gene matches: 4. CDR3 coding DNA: TGTGCCATCAGCTCTAGCGGGAGGGGTTACAATGAGCAGTTCTTC. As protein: CAISSSGRGYNEQFF.

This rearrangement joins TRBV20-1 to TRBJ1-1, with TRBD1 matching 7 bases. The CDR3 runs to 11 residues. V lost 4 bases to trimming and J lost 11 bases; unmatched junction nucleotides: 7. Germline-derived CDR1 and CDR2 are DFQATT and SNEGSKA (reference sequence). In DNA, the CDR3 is TGCAGTGCTATAGACAGGGTGGGTGCTTTCTTT. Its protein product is CSAIDRVGAFF.

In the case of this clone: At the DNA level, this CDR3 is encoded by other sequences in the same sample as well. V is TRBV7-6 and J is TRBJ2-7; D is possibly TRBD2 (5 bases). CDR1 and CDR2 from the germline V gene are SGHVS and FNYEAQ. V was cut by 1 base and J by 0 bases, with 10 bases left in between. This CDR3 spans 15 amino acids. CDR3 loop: CASSLGLASSYEQYF. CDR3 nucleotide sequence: TGTGCCAGCAGCTTAGGGCTAGCCAGCTCCTACGAGCAGTACTTC.

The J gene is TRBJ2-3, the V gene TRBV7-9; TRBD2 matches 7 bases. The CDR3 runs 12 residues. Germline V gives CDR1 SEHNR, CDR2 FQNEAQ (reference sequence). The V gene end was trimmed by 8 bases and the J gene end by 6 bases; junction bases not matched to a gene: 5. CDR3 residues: CASPREGDTQYF. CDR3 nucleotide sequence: TGTGCCAGCCCAAGGGAGGGCGATACGCAGTATTTT.

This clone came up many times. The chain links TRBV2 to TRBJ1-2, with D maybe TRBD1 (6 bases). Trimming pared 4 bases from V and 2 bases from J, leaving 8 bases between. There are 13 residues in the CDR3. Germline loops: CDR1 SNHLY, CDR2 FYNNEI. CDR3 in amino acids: CASSGQENYGYTF. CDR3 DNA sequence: TGTGCCAGCAGTGGACAGGAGAACTATGGCTACACCTTC.

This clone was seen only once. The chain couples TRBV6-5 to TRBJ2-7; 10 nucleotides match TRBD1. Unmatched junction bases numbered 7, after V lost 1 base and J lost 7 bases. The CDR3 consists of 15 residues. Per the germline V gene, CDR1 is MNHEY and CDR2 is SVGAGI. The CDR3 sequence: CASSYFGTGAGEQYF. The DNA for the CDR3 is TGTGCCAGCAGTTACTTCGGGACAGGGGCTGGAGAGCAGTACTTC.

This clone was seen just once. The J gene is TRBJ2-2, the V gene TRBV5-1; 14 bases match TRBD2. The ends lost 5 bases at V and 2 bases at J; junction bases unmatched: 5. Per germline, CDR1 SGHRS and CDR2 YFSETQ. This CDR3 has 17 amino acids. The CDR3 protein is CASRRGLAGANTGELFF. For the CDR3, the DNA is TGCGCCAGCAGAAGGGGACTAGCGGGAGCCAACACCGGGGAGCTGTTTTTT.

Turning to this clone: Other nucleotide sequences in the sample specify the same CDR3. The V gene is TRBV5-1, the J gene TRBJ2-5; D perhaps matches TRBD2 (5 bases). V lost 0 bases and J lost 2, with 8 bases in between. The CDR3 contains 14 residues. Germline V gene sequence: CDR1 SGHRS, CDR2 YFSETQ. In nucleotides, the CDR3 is TGCGCCAGCAGCTTGGGGACTTCACAAGAGACCCAGTACTTC. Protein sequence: CASSLGTSQETQYF. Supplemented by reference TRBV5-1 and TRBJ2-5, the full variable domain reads KAGVTQTPRYLIKTRGQQVTLSCSPISGHRSVSWYQQTPGQGLQFLFEYFSETQRNKGNFPGRFSGRQFSNSRSEMNVSTLELGDSALYLCASSLGTSQETQYFGPGTRLLVL.

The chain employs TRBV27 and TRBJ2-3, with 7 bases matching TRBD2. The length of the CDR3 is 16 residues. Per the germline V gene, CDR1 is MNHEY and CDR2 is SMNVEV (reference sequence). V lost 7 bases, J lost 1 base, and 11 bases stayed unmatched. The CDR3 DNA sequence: TGTGCCAGCACCGGGAGGTTGGCGCGTGGCACAGATACGCAGTATTTT. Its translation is CASTGRLARGTDTQYF.

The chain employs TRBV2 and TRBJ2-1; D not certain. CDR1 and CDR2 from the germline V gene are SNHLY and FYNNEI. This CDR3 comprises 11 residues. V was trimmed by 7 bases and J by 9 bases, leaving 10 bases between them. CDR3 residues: CASKSTGEQFF. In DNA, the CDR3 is TGTGCCAGCAAGAGCACGGGTGAGCAGTTCTTC.

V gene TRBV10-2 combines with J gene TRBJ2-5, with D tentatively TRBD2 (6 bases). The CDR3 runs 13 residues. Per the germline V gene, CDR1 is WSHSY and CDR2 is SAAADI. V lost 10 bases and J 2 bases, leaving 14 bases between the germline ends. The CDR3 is CAMARGIQETQYF. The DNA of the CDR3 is TGCGCCATGGCACGGGGGATTCAAGAGACCCAGTACTTC.

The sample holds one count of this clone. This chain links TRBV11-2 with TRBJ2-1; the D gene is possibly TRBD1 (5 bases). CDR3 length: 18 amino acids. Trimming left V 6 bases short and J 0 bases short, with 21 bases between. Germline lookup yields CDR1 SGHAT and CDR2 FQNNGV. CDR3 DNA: TGTGCCAGCAGGTTTAATTACCCCTTAGGGGACTCCTACAATGAGCAGTTCTTC. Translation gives CASRFNYPLGDSYNEQFF.

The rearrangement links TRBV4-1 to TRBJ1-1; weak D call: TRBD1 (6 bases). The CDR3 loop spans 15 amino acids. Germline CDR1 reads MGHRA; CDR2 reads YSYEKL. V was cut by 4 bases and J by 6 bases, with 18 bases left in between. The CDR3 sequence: CASSLTHLRGPEAFF. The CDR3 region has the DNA TGCGCCAGCAGCCTGACCCATCTCCGGGGGCCTGAAGCTTTCTTT.

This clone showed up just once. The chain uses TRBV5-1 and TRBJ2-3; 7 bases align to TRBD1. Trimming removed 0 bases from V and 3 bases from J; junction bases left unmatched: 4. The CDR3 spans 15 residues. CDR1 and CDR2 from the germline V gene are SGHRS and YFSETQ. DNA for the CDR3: TGCGCCAGCAGCTTGGATGTGGGACAGACAGATACGCAGTATTTT. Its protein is CASSLDVGQTDTQYF.

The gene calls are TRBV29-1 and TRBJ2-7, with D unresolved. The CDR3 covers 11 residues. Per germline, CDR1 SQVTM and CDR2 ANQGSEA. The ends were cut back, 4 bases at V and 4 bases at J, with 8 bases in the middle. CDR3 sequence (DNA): TGCAGCGTTGCCCAAACATACGAGCAGTACTTC. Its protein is CSVAQTYEQYF.

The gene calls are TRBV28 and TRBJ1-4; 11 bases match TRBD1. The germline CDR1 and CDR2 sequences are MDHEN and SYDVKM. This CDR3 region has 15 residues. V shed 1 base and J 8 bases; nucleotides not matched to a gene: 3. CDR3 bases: TGTGCCAGCAGTTTATCCGGGACAGGGGGAGAAAAACTGTTTTTT. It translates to CASSLSGTGGEKLFF.

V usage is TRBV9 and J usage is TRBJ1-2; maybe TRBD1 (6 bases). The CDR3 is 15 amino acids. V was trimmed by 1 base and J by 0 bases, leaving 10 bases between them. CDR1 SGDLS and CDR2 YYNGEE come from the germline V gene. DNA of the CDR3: TGTGCCAGCAGCGTATCGGCAGGGGCTAACTATGGCTACACCTTC. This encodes CASSVSAGANYGYTF.

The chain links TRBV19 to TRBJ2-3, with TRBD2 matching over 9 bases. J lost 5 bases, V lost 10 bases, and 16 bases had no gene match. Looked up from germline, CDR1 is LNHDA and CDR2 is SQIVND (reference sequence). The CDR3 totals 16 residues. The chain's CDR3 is CATDPDAGGPIDTQYF. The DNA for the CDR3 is TGTGCCACCGACCCTGATGCGGGAGGGCCCATAGATACGCAGTATTTT. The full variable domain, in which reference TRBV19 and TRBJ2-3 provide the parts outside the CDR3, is DGGITQSPKYLFRKEGQNVTLSCEQNLNHDAMYWYRQDPGQGLRLIYYSQIVNDFQKGDIAEGYSVSREKKESFPLTVTSAQKNPTAFYLCATDPDAGGPIDTQYFGPGTRLTVL.

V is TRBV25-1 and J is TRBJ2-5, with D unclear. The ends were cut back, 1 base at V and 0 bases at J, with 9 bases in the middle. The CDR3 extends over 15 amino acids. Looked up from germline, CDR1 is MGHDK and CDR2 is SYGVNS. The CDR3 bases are TGTGCCAGCAGTGAATTGGGCCCGTACCAAGAGACCCAGTACTTC. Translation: CASSELGPYQETQYF.

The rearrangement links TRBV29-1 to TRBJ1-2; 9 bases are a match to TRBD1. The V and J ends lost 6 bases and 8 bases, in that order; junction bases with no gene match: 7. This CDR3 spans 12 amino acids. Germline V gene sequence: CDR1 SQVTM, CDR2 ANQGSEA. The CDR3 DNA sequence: TGCAGCGTAGTGGGACAGGGACGCGGCTACACCTTC. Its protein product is CSVVGQGRGYTF.

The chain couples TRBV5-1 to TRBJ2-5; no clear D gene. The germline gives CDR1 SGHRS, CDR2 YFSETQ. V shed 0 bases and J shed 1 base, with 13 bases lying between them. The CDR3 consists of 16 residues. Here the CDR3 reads CASSLGGQSSQETQYF. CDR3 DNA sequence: TGCGCCAGCAGCTTGGGTGGCCAGTCAAGCCAAGAGACCCAGTACTTC. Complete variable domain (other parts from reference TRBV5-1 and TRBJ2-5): KAGVTQTPRYLIKTRGQQVTLSCSPISGHRSVSWYQQTPGQGLQFLFEYFSETQRNKGNFPGRFSGRQFSNSRSEMNVSTLELGDSALYLCASSLGGQSSQETQYFGPGTRLLVL.